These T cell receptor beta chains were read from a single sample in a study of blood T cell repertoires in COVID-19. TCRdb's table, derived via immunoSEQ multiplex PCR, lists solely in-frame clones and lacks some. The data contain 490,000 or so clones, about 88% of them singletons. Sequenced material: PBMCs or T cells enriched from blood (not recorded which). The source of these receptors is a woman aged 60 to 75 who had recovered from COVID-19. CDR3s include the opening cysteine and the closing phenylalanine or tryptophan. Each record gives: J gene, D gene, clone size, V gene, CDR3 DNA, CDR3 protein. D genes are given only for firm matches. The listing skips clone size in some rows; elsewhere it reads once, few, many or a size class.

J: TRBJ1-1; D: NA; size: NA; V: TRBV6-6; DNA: TGTGCCAGCAGTTACGAGGTTCGCGCTGCTGAAGCTTTCTTT; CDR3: CASSYEVRAAEAFF
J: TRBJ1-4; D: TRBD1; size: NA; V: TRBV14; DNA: TGTGCCAGCAGCCAAGTCGGACAGGCACACCGTATGGCTGAAAAACTGTTTTTT; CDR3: CASSQVGQAHRMAEKLFF
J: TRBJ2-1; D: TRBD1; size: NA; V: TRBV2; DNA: TGTGCCAGCGGACAGGGCGGGAAGGATGAGCAGTTCTTC; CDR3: CASGQGGKDEQFF
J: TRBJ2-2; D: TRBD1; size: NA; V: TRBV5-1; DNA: TGCGCCAGCAGCTGGACAGGGGAAGCCGGGGAGCTGTTTTTT; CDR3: CASSWTGEAGELFF
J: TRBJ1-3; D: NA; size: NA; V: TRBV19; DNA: TGTGCCAGTAGTACAGGATACTCTGGAAACACCATATATTTT; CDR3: CASSTGYSGNTIYF
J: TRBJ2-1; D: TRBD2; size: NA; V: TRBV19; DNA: TGTGCCAGTAGTATGAACGGCGGGGGGCGGAGGAATGAGCAGTTCTTC; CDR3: CASSMNGGGRRNEQFF
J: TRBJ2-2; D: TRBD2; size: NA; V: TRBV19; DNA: TGTGCCAGTAGTACCAAGCGGGGGGCCTACACCGGGGAGCTGTTTTTT; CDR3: CASSTKRGAYTGELFF
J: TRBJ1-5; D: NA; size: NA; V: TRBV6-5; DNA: TGTGCCAGCAGTTACGGCAATAGCAATCAGCCCCAGCATTTT; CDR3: CASSYGNSNQPQHF
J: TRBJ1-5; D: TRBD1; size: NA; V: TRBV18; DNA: TGTGCCAGCTCACCACGCGGACAGGGATCTAGCAATCAGCCCCAGCATTTT; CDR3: CASSPRGQGSSNQPQHF
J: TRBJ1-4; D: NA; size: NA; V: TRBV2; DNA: TGTGCCAGCACCAGACAGGCCCCCGGTGAAAAACTGTTTTTT; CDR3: CASTRQAPGEKLFF
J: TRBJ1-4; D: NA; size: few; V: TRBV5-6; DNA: TGTGCCAGCAGCTTTCGGGGGTTGGGCGAAAAACTGTTTTTT; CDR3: CASSFRGLGEKLFF
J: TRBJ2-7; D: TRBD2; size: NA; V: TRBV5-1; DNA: TGCGCCAGCAGCCCACTAGCGGGGACCTCCTACGAGCAGTACTTC; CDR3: CASSPLAGTSYEQYF
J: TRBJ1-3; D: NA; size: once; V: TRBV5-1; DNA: TGCGCCAGCAGTCTAGAGGGGGTGAATCGAAACACCATATATTTT; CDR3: CASSLEGVNRNTIYF
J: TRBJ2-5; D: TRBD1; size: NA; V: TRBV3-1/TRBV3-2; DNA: TGTGCCAGCAGCCAAGCGCCCCCCCGGGACAGAGGTGGGGAGACCCAGTACTTC; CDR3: CASSQAPPRDRGGETQYF
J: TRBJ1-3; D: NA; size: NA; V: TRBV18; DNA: TGTGCCAGCTCACGCGTTCGTTGGGGGGTCTCTGGAAACACCATATATTTT; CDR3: CASSRVRWGVSGNTIYF
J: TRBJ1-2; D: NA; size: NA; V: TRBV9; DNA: TGTGCCAGCAGCGTAGGCGGAAACTATGGCTACACCTTC; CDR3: CASSVGGNYGYTF
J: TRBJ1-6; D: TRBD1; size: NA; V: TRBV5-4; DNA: TGTGCCAGCAGCCCGGACAGGGGGCTTTCACCCCTCCACTTT; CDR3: CASSPDRGLSPLHF
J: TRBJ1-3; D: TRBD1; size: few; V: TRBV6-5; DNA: TGTGCCAGCAGGCAACAGGGGAGGATAGGAAACACCATATATTTT; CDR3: CASRQQGRIGNTIYF
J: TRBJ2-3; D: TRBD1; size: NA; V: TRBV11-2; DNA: TGTGCCAGCAGCCCGAGGGACAGCCGGTCCACAGATACGCAGTATTTT; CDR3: CASSPRDSRSTDTQYF
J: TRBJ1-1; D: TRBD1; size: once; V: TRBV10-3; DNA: TGTGCCACGGGACAGTCGAACACTGAAGCTTTCTTT; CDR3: CATGQSNTEAFF
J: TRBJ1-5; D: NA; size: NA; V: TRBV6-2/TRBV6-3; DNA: TGTGCCAGCAGTTACGGGGAGGCCACCAGCAATCAGCCCCAGCATTTT; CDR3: CASSYGEATSNQPQHF
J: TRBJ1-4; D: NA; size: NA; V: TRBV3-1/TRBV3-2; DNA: TGTGCCAGCAGCCCCCGGAGGACAGTTGCAACTAATGAAAAACTGTTTTTT; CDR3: CASSPRRTVATNEKLFF
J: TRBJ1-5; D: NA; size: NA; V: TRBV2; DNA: TGTGCCAGCAGCAGAGGTTCGGGTCAGCCCCAGCATTTT; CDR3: CASSRGSGQPQHF
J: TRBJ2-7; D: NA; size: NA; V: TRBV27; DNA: TGTGCCAGCAGTCGGACCGGGAACGAGCAGTACTTC; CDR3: CASSRTGNEQYF
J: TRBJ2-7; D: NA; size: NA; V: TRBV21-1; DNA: TGTGCCAGCAGCAAAGCACCAAACAACCAGATCGACGAGCAGTACTTC; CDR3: CASSKAPNNQIDEQYF
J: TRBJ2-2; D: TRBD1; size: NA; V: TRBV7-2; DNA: TGTGCCAGCAGTTTCAGACAGGGGGCGCGAACCGGGGAGCTGTTTTTT; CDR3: CASSFRQGARTGELFF
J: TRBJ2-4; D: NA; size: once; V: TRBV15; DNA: TGTGCCACCAGCAAGCCAGGGGCCTACAAAAACATTCAGTACTTC; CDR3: CATSKPGAYKNIQYF
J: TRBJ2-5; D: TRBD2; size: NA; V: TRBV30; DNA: TGTGCCTGGAGCTTTAGCGGGGGGTTCCAAGAGACCCAGTACTTC; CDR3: CAWSFSGGFQETQYF
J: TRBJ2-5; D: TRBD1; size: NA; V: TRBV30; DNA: TGTGCCTGGAGTGGAGGGGGCCTTTCCAGGACCCAGTACTTC; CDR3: CAWSGGGLSRTQYF
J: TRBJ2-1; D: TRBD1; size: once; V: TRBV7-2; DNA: TGTGCCAGCAGCTTAGGCCCAGTACAGGGGGGATTTAATGAGCAGTTCTTC; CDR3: CASSLGPVQGGFNEQFF
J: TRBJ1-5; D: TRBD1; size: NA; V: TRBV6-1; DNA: TGTGCCAGCGGGACAGGGGCTTATCAGCCCCAGCATTTT; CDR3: CASGTGAYQPQHF
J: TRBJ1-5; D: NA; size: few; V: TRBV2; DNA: TGTGCCAGCGCCCTTCGAGGCAATCAGCCCCAGCATTTT; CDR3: CASALRGNQPQHF
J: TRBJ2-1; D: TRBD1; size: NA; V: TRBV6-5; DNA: TGTGCCAGCAGATGGGTCGGGACAGCCTACAATGAGCAGTTCTTC; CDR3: CASRWVGTAYNEQFF
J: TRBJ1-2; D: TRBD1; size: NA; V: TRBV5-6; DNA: TGTGCCAGCAGCTCCCGGGACAGGGTAGGAGGCTACACCTTC; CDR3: CASSSRDRVGGYTF
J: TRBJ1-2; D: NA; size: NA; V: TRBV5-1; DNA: TGCGCCAGCAGTCGGGACACTAACTATGGCTACACCTTC; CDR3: CASSRDTNYGYTF
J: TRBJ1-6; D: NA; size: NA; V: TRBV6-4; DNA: TGTGCCAGCAAGAGGGGGGGAGAGAATTCACCCCTCCACTTT; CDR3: CASKRGGENSPLHF
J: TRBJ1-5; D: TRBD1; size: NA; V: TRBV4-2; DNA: TGTGCCAGCAGCCAAGATAAGGGGACAGGACACTTGCGGCCCCAGCATTTT; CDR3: CASSQDKGTGHLRPQHF
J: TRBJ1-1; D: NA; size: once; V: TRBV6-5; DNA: TGTGCCAGCAGCCCGCTGAGGGCGCCGACTGAAGCTTTCTTT; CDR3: CASSPLRAPTEAFF
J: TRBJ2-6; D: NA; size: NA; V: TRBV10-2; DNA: TGCGCCAGCAGTGACCCGGGACTGCCATCTGGGGCCAACGTCCTGACTTTC; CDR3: CASSDPGLPSGANVLTF
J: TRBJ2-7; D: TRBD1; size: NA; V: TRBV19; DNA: TGTGCCAGTAGTAGACCGGGACAGTCCTACGAGCAGTACTTC; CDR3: CASSRPGQSYEQYF
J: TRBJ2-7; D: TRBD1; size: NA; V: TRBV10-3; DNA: TGTGCCATCAGACCGGGACAGGGTTCCGAGCAGTACTTC; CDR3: CAIRPGQGSEQYF
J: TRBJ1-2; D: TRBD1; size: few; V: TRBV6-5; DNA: TGTGCCAGCAGTTCCATAGACAGGGGCAACTATGGCTACACCTTC; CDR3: CASSSIDRGNYGYTF
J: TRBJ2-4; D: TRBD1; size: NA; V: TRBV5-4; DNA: TGTGCCAGCAGCTTGGGTGGACAGGGCTGGGCCAAAAACATTCAGTACTTC; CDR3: CASSLGGQGWAKNIQYF
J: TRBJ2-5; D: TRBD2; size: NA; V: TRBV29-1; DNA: TGCAGCGTTGGGGTCGGGGGGGTACAAGAGACCCAGTACTTC; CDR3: CSVGVGGVQETQYF
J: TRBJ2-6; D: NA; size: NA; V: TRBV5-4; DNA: TGTGCCAGCGGAGTGTGGTCTGGGGCCAACGTCCTGACTTTC; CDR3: CASGVWSGANVLTF